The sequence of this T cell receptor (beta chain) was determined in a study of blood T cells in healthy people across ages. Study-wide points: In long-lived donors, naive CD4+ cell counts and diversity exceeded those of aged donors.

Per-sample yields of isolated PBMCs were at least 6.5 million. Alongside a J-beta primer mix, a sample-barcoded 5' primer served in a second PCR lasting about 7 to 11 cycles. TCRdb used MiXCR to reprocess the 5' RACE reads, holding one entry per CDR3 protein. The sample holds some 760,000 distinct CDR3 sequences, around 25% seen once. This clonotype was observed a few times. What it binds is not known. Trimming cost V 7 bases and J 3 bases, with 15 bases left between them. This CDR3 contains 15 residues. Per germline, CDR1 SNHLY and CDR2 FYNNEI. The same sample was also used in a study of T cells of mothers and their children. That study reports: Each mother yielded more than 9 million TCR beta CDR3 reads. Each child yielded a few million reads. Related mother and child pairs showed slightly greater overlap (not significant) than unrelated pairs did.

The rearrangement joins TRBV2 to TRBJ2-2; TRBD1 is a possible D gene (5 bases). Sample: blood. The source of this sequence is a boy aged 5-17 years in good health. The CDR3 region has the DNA TGTGCCAGCACGGTGGCTACAGGATACACCGGGGAGCTGTTTTTT. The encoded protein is CASTVATGYTGELFF.